This is a list of T cell receptor beta chains from one sample in a study of tumor-infiltrating lymphocytes in localized non-small cell lung cancer. The repertoire was sequenced with immunoSEQ multiplex PCR; TCRdb's copy has only in-frame clones and lacks some. Counted here are approximately 17,000 clones, over 65% occurring once; the ten biggest clones make up 9% to 9.5%. Sequencing used lung tumor tissue. The origin of the receptors is a human donor with non-small cell lung cancer. Each CDR3 is given with its conserved first and last residue. The D gene is left open where the match is weak. The size entry is marked missing in some rows and otherwise reads once, few, many or a size class.

>TRBJ2-6|once|-|TRBV9
CASSVVAVSSGANVLTF
TGTGCCAGCAGCGTAGTAGCGGTCAGCTCTGGGGCCAACGTCCTGACTTTC
>TRBJ1-3|once|-|TRBV7-2
CASSLPAAGGNTIYF
TGTGCCAGCAGCCTCCCTGCGGCAGGAGGAAACACCATATATTTT
>TRBJ2-7|-|-|TRBV2
CASSDLGRVGSYEQYF
TGTGCCAGCAGTGATTTGGGGCGAGTGGGCTCCTACGAGCAGTACTTC
>TRBJ1-2|-|-|TRBV5-4
CASSLVGSLYGYTF
TGTGCCAGCAGCTTGGTGGGGTCCCTCTATGGCTACACCTTC
>TRBJ1-5|few|-|TRBV6-5
CASSYSPEQPQHF
TGTGCCAGCAGTTACTCTCCTGAACAGCCCCAGCATTTT
>TRBJ1-1|-|-|TRBV5-6
CASSLDRGRADTEAFF
TGTGCCAGCAGCTTGGATAGGGGCAGGGCAGACACTGAAGCTTTCTTT
>TRBJ1-5|-|-|TRBV27
CASSRGSGSNQPQHF
TGTGCCAGCAGTAGGGGATCGGGCAGCAATCAGCCCCAGCATTTT
>TRBJ2-5|few|-|TRBV5-4
CASSSGGTQYF
TGTGCCAGCAGCTCCGGTGGGACCCAGTACTTC
>TRBJ2-7|-|-|TRBV7-7
CASSLVKGREQYF
TGTGCTAGCAGCTTAGTCAAGGGTCGGGAGCAGTACTTC
>TRBJ1-1|few|-|TRBV7-9
CASSLVRAIMNTEAFF
TGTGCCAGCAGCTTAGTTCGGGCAATCATGAACACTGAAGCTTTCTTT
>TRBJ2-3|-|TRBD2|TRBV19
CASSIYRGADTQYF
TGTGCCAGTAGTATATATCGGGGGGCAGATACGCAGTATTTT
>TRBJ2-3|-|-|TRBV5-5
CASSLNMPSTDTQYF
TGTGCCAGCAGCTTGAATATGCCTAGCACAGATACGCAGTATTTT
>TRBJ1-1|-|-|TRBV7-9
CASGPWKFTEAFF
TGTGCCAGCGGACCGTGGAAGTTCACTGAAGCTTTCTTT
>TRBJ2-1|-|TRBD1|TRBV6-1
CASSEQGADEQFF
TGTGCCAGCAGTGAGCAGGGGGCCGATGAGCAGTTCTTC
>TRBJ1-1|-|-|TRBV27
CASSFLVDGGQAFF
TGTGCCAGCAGCTTTTTGGTTGATGGGGGTCAAGCTTTCTTT
>TRBJ2-7|-|-|TRBV7-9
CASSAGYYEQYF
TGTGCCAGCAGCGCCGGGTACTACGAGCAGTACTTC
>TRBJ1-1|-|-|TRBV14
CASSQQGWNTEAFF
TGTGCCAGCAGCCAGCAGGGGTGGAACACTGAAGCTTTCTTT
>TRBJ2-1|-|TRBD2|TRBV7-9
CASSAGTSAWNEQFF
TGTGCCAGCAGCGCCGGGACTAGCGCTTGGAATGAGCAGTTCTTC
>TRBJ2-7|-|TRBD1|TRBV19
CASSRGQGAYEQYF
TGTGCCAGTAGTAGAGGACAGGGAGCCTACGAGCAGTACTTC
>TRBJ2-5|once|TRBD1|TRBV27
CASKGRGTGERTQYF
TGTGCCAGCAAAGGGAGGGGGACAGGGGAGAGGACCCAGTACTTC
>TRBJ2-3|-|-|TRBV5-1
CASSEETGRRTDTQYF
TGCGCCAGCAGCGAAGAAACAGGGCGCCGCACAGATACGCAGTATTTT
>TRBJ2-3|-|TRBD2|TRBV2
CASSLAGLGDTQYF
TGTGCCAGCAGTCTAGCGGGTCTTGGAGATACGCAGTATTTT
>TRBJ2-7|-|-|TRBV5-6
CASSSGRRYEQYF
TGTGCCAGCAGCTCGGGACGGCGCTACGAGCAGTACTTC
>TRBJ2-7|-|-|TRBV28
CASGRLAVGFEQYF
TGTGCCTCTGGCAGGTTAGCGGTGGGGTTTGAGCAGTACTTC
>TRBJ2-1|-|TRBD2|TRBV6-1
CASSGSAGGHREQFF
TGTGCCAGCAGTGGTTCAGCGGGGGGGCATAGGGAGCAGTTCTTC
>TRBJ1-1|-|-|TRBV18
CASSPASSNLNTEAFF
TGTGCCAGCTCACCAGCTTCTTCCAATCTGAACACTGAAGCTTTCTTT
>TRBJ2-2|-|TRBD1|TRBV5-5
CASSSYGTGDTGELFF
TGTGCCAGCAGCTCGTACGGAACAGGGGACACCGGGGAGCTGTTTTTT